The present T cell receptor beta chain was sequenced within a study of blood T cell repertoires in COVID-19. Across the study: Specimens from acute and convalescent COVID-19 originated in the United States, Italy and Spain.

Measured with immunoSEQ multiplex PCR; TCRdb has only the in-frame clones, and not every one. This table holds under 150,000 clones, approximately 84% found once. Per germline, CDR1 KGHDR and CDR2 SFDVKD. CDR3 length: 17 residues. V shed 5 bases, J shed 0 bases, and the junction held 10 bases outside the gene matches. The chain links TRBV24-1 to TRBJ2-7, with TRBD1 matching over 9 bases. The receptor comes from a woman in her forties or fifties who had recovered from COVID-19. Material: peripheral blood. DNA for the CDR3: TGTGCCACCAGTGCCGGGACAGGGAGGGCGAGCTCCTACGAGCAGTACTTC. Protein product: CATSAGTGRASSYEQYF.